This T cell receptor (beta chain) was documented in a study of blood T cells in healthy people across ages. Broader study findings: Unsorted PBMCs ruled out conclusive naive versus antigen-experienced comparison.

Then a second PCR, running about 6 to 11 cycles, was carried out with a sample-barcoded 5' primer and a J-beta primer mix. TCRdb re-called the 5' RACE reads with MiXCR, one entry per CDR3 protein. The sample yields over 600,000 distinct CDR3 sequences, around 41% seen once. Concerning this clonotype itself: No antigen is known for it.

The length of the CDR3 is 15 residues. V dropped 0 bases and J dropped 3; count of bases not matched to a gene: 4. CDR1 is MNHEY and CDR2 is SVGEGT in the germline V gene. The chain recombines TRBV6-2 or TRBV6-3 with TRBJ2-7; 8 bases line up with TRBD2. The sequenced material came from blood. This clonotype was obtained from a man older than 75 in good health. The CDR3 DNA is TGTGCCAGCAGTTACTCGGGGACTAGACTCTACGAGCAGTACTTC. Translated, it gives CASSYSGTRLYEQYF.